One and the same sample provided the 25 T cell receptor beta chains below, sequenced in a study of Ad26.COV2.S vaccination and SARS-CoV-2 variants. This table comes from immunoSEQ multiplex PCR, and its TCRdb copy is limited to in-frame clones, with some not included. This sample has about 480,000 clones; approximately 90% occur once, and the top ten carry 13%. The treatment was: about 20 received Ad26.COV2.S at low or high dose, single or two shots; roughly five received placebo; per-sample allocation not given. Sampling took place 63 days after the first vaccine or placebo injection. The material was peripheral blood, obtained in a trial of Ad26.COV2.S vaccine versus placebo. All receptors derive from a person between 18 and 65 years old who received the Ad26.COV2.S COVID-19 vaccine or a placebo.

The chain couples TRBV9 to TRBJ2-2; the match to TRBD1 covers 7 bases. CDR1 is SGDLS and CDR2 is YYNGEE in the germline V gene. The CDR3 totals 16 residues. V lost 2 bases and J lost 4; bases outside the gene matches: 8. DNA for the CDR3: TGTGCCAGCAGCGTCACGACAGGGCGGAGCACCGGGGAGCTGTTTTTT. Encoded protein: CASSVTTGRSTGELFF.

Of note for this clone: The same CDR3 can be traced to other DNA sequences in this sample. The chain joins TRBV5-4 to TRBJ2-5; a possible D gene is TRBD1 (5 bases). V gave up 2 bases and J gave up 4 bases, with 9 bases separating them. This CDR3 spans 13 amino acids. The germline V gene encodes CDR1 SGHNT and CDR2 YYREEE (reference sequence). The CDR3 nucleotides are TGTGCCAGCAGCTTCCAGGGAAGAGAGACCCAGTACTTC. This encodes CASSFQGRETQYF.

The V gene is TRBV9, the J gene TRBJ2-2; 8 positions agree with TRBD2. The CDR3 extends over 17 amino acids. V gave up 0 bases and J gave up 5 bases; unmatched junction bases: 9. Per the germline V gene, CDR1 is SGDLS and CDR2 is YYNGEE. The CDR3 DNA sequence: TGTGCCAGCAGCGTAGGCCCCAGCGGGAGTAAGACCGGGGAGCTGTTTTTT. Residues: CASSVGPSGSKTGELFF.

The chain recombines TRBV29-1 with TRBJ1-1; D not certain. Germline CDR1 is SQVTM and CDR2 is ANQGSEA. Trimming shortened V by 6 bases and J by 3 bases, and 14 bases separated the two germline ends. This CDR3 is 13 amino acids long. CDR3 protein: CSVRWGSDTEAFF. The CDR3 DNA follows: TGCAGCGTCCGGTGGGGTTCCGACACTGAAGCTTTCTTT.

This clone was seen only a few times. This chain joins TRBV5-1 and TRBJ2-6; TRBD1 matches 10 bases. The germline V gene encodes CDR1 SGHRS and CDR2 YFSETQ. With V trimmed by 7 bases and J by 4 bases, 8 bases remained unmatched. The CDR3 covers 16 residues. This chain's CDR3 is CASYRDRGSGANVLTF. The CDR3 region has the DNA TGCGCCAGCTACCGGGACAGGGGCTCCGGGGCCAACGTCCTGACTTTC.

This clone showed up many times. This chain links TRBV6-2 or TRBV6-3 with TRBJ1-1, with 7 positions matching TRBD1. This CDR3 contains 11 residues. The junction had 9 bases not matched to a gene; V was cut back by 6 bases and J by 14 bases. In germline, CDR1 is MNHEY, CDR2 SVGEGT. The CDR3 region has the DNA TGTGCCAGCAGCCGCCAGCAGGGGGTCTTCTTT. Residues: CASSRQQGVFF.

To note about this clone: Other DNA sequences in the same sample also yield this CDR3. The genes are TRBV20-1 and TRBJ2-7; D is possibly TRBD2 (5 bases). Germline values: CDR1 DFQATT, CDR2 SNEGSKA (reference sequence). The length of the CDR3 is 11 residues. The V end was cut by 6 bases, the J end by 3 bases, with 9 bases between. CDR3: CSAPGLYEQYF. CDR3 sequence (DNA): TGCAGTGCCCCTGGACTCTACGAGCAGTACTTC.

The rearrangement links TRBV29-1 to TRBJ1-1, with no clear D. Between the trimmed V and J ends, which lost 6 bases and 7 bases, there was a span of 15 bases. This CDR3 is 12 amino acids long. The germline V gene encodes CDR1 SQVTM and CDR2 ANQGSEA. CDR3 amino acids: CSVIRTLGEAFF. The CDR3 DNA follows: TGCAGCGTCATTAGGACCCTAGGTGAAGCTTTCTTT.

This chain uses TRBV6-5 with TRBJ1-1; TRBD1 is a possible D gene (5 bases). With 10 bases removed from V and 4 bases from J, the gap between germline ends came to 19 bases. Looked up from germline, CDR1 is MNHEY and CDR2 is SVGAGI. The CDR3 contains 14 residues. The CDR3 DNA sequence: TGTGCCACTTCCCCGAAAGGAAGGGGCACTGAAGCTTTCTTT. Its protein product is CATSPKGRGTEAFF.

As to this clone: No DNA is shown, since the ends of the CDR3 on it are uncertain; the CDR3 is the one TCRdb lists. J is TRBJ1-5 and V is TRBV29-1. Germline V gene data show CDR1 as SQVTM and CDR2 as ANQGSEA. The length of the CDR3 is 16 amino acids, counting both ends. The CDR3 loop is CSVVFGPGSNNQPQHF.

In its sample, this clone was seen a few times. The chain carries TRBV10-3 and TRBJ2-7; 10 bases fit TRBD2. The germline V gene encodes CDR1 ENHRY and CDR2 SYGVKD. The CDR3 length is 14 residues. Losses at the gene ends were 6 bases for V and 7 bases for J; bases not matched to a gene: 9. The CDR3 sequence: CAIRSAGGPGEQYF. The CDR3 DNA sequence: TGTGCCATCAGGTCAGCGGGAGGGCCGGGAGAGCAGTACTTC.

The V call is TRBV6-2 or TRBV6-3, the J call TRBJ2-1, with no clear D. The CDR3 sequence is 11 residues long. Germline lookup yields CDR1 MNHEY and CDR2 SVGEGT. The V end was cut by 8 bases, the J end by 7 bases, with 9 bases between. CDR3 amino acids: CASCLGNEQFF. The CDR3 DNA reads as TGTGCCAGCTGTTTGGGTAATGAGCAGTTCTTC.

The V call is TRBV11-2, the J call TRBJ2-5; D gene uncertain. V lost 1 base, J lost 0 bases, and 9 bases lay in between. Germline V CDR1 and CDR2: SGHAT, FQNNGV. The CDR3 is 15 amino acids. The CDR3 DNA is TGTGCCAGCAGCTTAGGTTTCAAAAACCAAGAGACCCAGTACTTC. The encoded protein is CASSLGFKNQETQYF. The variable domain in full, with the rest retrieved from reference TRBV11-2 and TRBJ2-5, is EAGVAQSPRYKIIEKRQSVAFWCNPISGHATLYWYQQILGQGPKLLIQFQNNGVVDDSQLPKDRFSAERLKGVDSTLKIQPAKLEDSAVYLCASSLGFKNQETQYFGPGTRLLVL.

The chain recombines TRBV11-2 with TRBJ2-1, with 7 bases that match TRBD2. The CDR3 spans 14 residues. V was pared by 5 bases and J by 10 bases, with 11 bases of the junction left unmatched. Germline assignment: CDR1 SGHAT and CDR2 FQNNGV. CDR3 residues: CASSATWGGWEQFF. The DNA for the CDR3 is TGTGCCAGCAGCGCCACCTGGGGGGGTTGGGAGCAGTTCTTC.

The chain couples TRBV2 to TRBJ1-1; D unresolved. This CDR3 has 14 amino acids. The germline V and J ends were trimmed by 5 bases and 2 bases, with 12 bases remaining between them. Germline CDR1 and CDR2: SNHLY and FYNNEI. CDR3 DNA: TGTGCCAGCAGTCCTGGAACATTAAACACTGAAGCTTTCTTT. As protein: CASSPGTLNTEAFF.

The rearrangement uses TRBV28 and TRBJ1-1; a weak D match, TRBD1 (6 bases). V dropped 11 bases and J dropped 2 bases, with 12 bases sitting between them. Germline V gene lookup returns CDR1 MDHEN and CDR2 SYDVKM. The CDR3 length is 12 residues. CDR3 region: CAVIRGNTEAFF. The CDR3 nucleotides are TGTGCCGTCATCAGGGGTAACACTGAAGCTTTCTTT. The full variable domain, in which reference TRBV28 and TRBJ1-1 provide the parts outside the CDR3, is DVKVTQSSRYLVKRTGEKVFLECVQDMDHENMFWYRQDPGLGLRLIYFSYDVKMKEKGDIPEGYSVSREKKERFSLILESASTNQTSMYLCAVIRGNTEAFFGQGTRLTVV.

The V and J genes are TRBV29-1 and TRBJ2-1; maybe TRBD2 (5 bases). The CDR3 has 14 residues. The germline V gene encodes CDR1 SQVTM and CDR2 ANQGSEA. The V and J ends lost 1 base and 3 bases respectively, with 10 bases between them. CDR3 coding DNA: TGCAGCGTTGAAGGGCGCGGGCGCTACAATGAGCAGTTCTTC. Translation gives CSVEGRGRYNEQFF.

For this clone: The same CDR3 can be traced to other DNA sequences in this sample. The gene calls are TRBV5-4 and TRBJ2-5; D may be TRBD1 (5 bases). The V end lost 2 bases, the J end lost 1 base, and 6 bases lay between the germline ends. CDR1 and CDR2 from the germline V gene are SGHNT and YYREEE (reference sequence). The CDR3 contains 13 residues. The chain's CDR3 is CASSLGVQETQYF. The CDR3 bases are TGTGCCAGCAGCTTAGGGGTCCAAGAGACCCAGTACTTC.

This chain links TRBV24-1 with TRBJ2-3; D possibly uses TRBD1 or TRBD2 (5 bases each). The germline V gene encodes CDR1 KGHDR and CDR2 SFDVKD. The CDR3 spans 16 residues. V lost 7 bases and J 2 bases, leaving 18 bases between the germline ends. In nucleotides, the CDR3 is TGTGCCACCAGCCTCGGGGCCAACCCGAACACAGATACGCAGTATTTT. Residues: CATSLGANPNTDTQYF.

The chain employs TRBV29-1 and TRBJ2-2, with TRBD2 matching over 8 bases. J was trimmed by 1 base and V by 6 bases; bases with no gene match: 7. Germline assignment: CDR1 SQVTM and CDR2 ANQGSEA. This CDR3 region has 15 residues. CDR3 residues: CSVTPGGLNTGELFF. The CDR3 nucleotides read TGCAGCGTGACGCCGGGGGGGCTGAACACCGGGGAGCTGTTTTTT.

As DNA, the CDR3 is TGTGCCAGCAGAAGAGGACAGGGGAGAAATCAGCCCCAGCATTTT. Translated, it gives CASRRGQGRNQPQHF. The chain couples TRBV6-6 to TRBJ1-5; 9 positions match TRBD1. Germline CDR1 MNHNY, CDR2 SVGAGI (reference sequence). Germline trimming cut 6 bases from V and 4 bases from J; bases unmatched to any gene: 7. CDR3 length equals 15 residues.

As DNA, the CDR3 is TGTGCCAGCAGCCACGAGCGGGAGACCACAGATACGCAGTATTTT. Translated, it gives CASSHERETTDTQYF. The chain has TRBV3-1 (or the pseudogene TRBV3-2) and TRBJ2-3; 8 nucleotides match TRBD2. With 3 bases clipped from V and 2 bases from J, the junction kept 4 bases outside the gene matches. CDR3 length: 15 residues. The germline gives CDR1 LGHDT, CDR2 YNNKEL (reference sequence).

The chain links TRBV28 to TRBJ1-2; tentatively, D is TRBD1 (5 bases). Germline V gene data show CDR1 as MDHEN and CDR2 as SYDVKM. This CDR3 has 13 amino acids. Trimming removed 3 bases from V and 9 bases from J, with 14 bases in between. DNA of the CDR3: TGTGCCAGCAGTTTTTTTTCGAGGGGTAGCTACACCTTC. Its translation: CASSFFSRGSYTF.

The table lists this clone with a count of one. This chain links TRBV4-1 with TRBJ1-2; D gene unclear. The CDR3 is 14 residues long. V was shortened by 0 bases and J by 9 bases, with 14 bases between the two germline ends. Germline loops: CDR1 MGHRA, CDR2 YSYEKL. The CDR3 DNA sequence: TGCGCCAGCAGCCAAGATTCCGGGGTTCGTCGCTACACCTTC. Its translation is CASSQDSGVRRYTF.

The chain joins TRBV5-5 to TRBJ2-5, with a tentative D call TRBD2 (6 bases). The CDR3 length is 16 residues. The V and J ends lost 3 bases and 9 bases respectively, with 24 bases between them. CDR1 SGHKS and CDR2 YYEKEE come from the germline V gene (reference sequence). The CDR3 spells CASSWRWDSPLGAQYF. In nucleotides, the CDR3 is TGTGCCAGCAGCTGGAGGTGGGACTCACCCTTGGGGGCCCAGTACTTC.